This passage covers 18 T cell receptor beta chains from one sample sequenced in a study of blood T cell repertoires in COVID-19. The data were produced by immunoSEQ multiplex PCR, yet TCRdb's version contains in-frame clones alone and is incomplete. This table has 300,000 to 350,000 clones, around 85% appearing once. The sequencing sample was made of PBMCs or T cells enriched from blood (not recorded which). The receptors originated from a man aged 25 to 45 who had recovered from COVID-19.

This clone is a singleton in its sample. This CDR3 reads CASSPTGEYGYTF. The CDR3 nucleotides read TGTGCCAGCAGCCCAACAGGGGAGTATGGCTACACCTTC. V usage is TRBV7-3 and J usage is TRBJ1-2, with 7 bases lining up with TRBD1. The CDR3 totals 13 residues. The germline CDR1 and CDR2 sequences are SGHTA and FQGTGA. J gave up 5 bases and V 5 bases, and 5 bases lay outside the gene matches.

V and J are TRBV5-1 and TRBJ1-1, with 7 bases that match TRBD1. This CDR3 spans 15 amino acids. The germline gives CDR1 SGHRS, CDR2 YFSETQ. V was clipped by 0 bases and J by 5 bases; unmatched bases: 7. The CDR3 spells CASSLVARGETEAFF. The CDR3 DNA is TGCGCCAGCAGCTTGGTGGCCAGGGGGGAAACTGAAGCTTTCTTT.

The genes are TRBV7-8 and TRBJ2-3; TRBD2 matches 10 bases. The J segment lost 3 bases and the V segment lost 4 bases, leaving 10 bases of the junction unmatched. Germline V CDR1 and CDR2: SGHVS, FQNEAQ. This CDR3 is 17 amino acids long. The CDR3 loop is CASSSYSSGGWTDTQYF. The CDR3 DNA is TGTGCCAGCAGCTCCTACTCTAGCGGGGGATGGACAGATACGCAGTATTTT. The variable domain in full, completed from reference TRBV7-8 and TRBJ2-3, reads GAGVSQSPRYKVAKRGQDVALRCDPISGHVSLFWYQQALGQGPEFLTYFQNEAQLDKSGLPSDRFFAERPEGSVSTLKIQRTQQEDSAVYLCASSSYSSGGWTDTQYFGPGTRLTVL.

The gene calls are TRBV11-2 and TRBJ2-1; 8 nucleotides line up with TRBD1. The CDR3 has 13 residues. Germline V lookup: CDR1 SGHAT, CDR2 FQNNGV. Trimming at V came to 5 bases and at J to 9 bases, leaving 6 bases not matched to a gene. The CDR3 spells CASSQDRVGEQFF. CDR3 coding DNA: TGTGCCAGCAGCCAGGACAGGGTGGGTGAGCAGTTCTTC.

V is TRBV7-9 and J is TRBJ1-3, with a tentative D call TRBD1 (6 bases). In germline, CDR1 is SEHNR, CDR2 FQNEAQ (reference sequence). The CDR3 loop spans 16 amino acids. V was clipped by 5 bases and J by 2 bases, with 16 bases between them. The CDR3 sequence is CASSQFQGSTGNTIYF. CDR3 nucleotides: TGTGCCAGCAGCCAATTTCAGGGGTCGACTGGAAACACCATATATTTT.

A note on this clone: A much bigger clone sits one base away, suggesting this may be a read error. V gene TRBV5-1 combines with J gene TRBJ1-2; TRBD1 is a possible D gene (5 bases). The CDR3 contains 13 residues. Germline V gene lookup returns CDR1 SGHRS and CDR2 YFSETQ. Between the trimmed V and J ends, which lost 0 bases and 3 bases, there was a span of 6 bases. CDR3 coding DNA: TGCGCCAGCAGCTTGGGACAGTACTATGGCTACACCTTC. This sequence encodes CASSLGQYYGYTF.

The chain uses TRBV10-3 and TRBJ1-2; maybe TRBD1 (5 bases). Trimming took off 6 bases at V and 8 bases at J, with 10 bases between the two ends. The CDR3 is made up of 11 amino acids. Germline-derived CDR1 and CDR2 are ENHRY and SYGVKD. Here the CDR3 DNA reads TGTGCCATCAGGGACAACGAGGGCTACACCTTC. Translating gives CAIRDNEGYTF.

This clone was observed once. The genes are TRBV3-1 (or the pseudogene TRBV3-2) and TRBJ2-7, with a possible D match to TRBD1 (6 bases). The CDR3 totals 13 residues. With 4 bases removed from V and 7 bases from J, the gap between germline ends came to 14 bases. Germline CDR1 is LGHDT and CDR2 is YNNKEL (reference sequence). CDR3 coding DNA: TGTGCCAGCAGCCGCAACTCCAGGGGTGAGCAGTACTTC. Translated: CASSRNSRGEQYF.

The J gene is TRBJ2-4, the V gene TRBV21-1; the tabulated D call, TRBD1, remains unverified against the DNA. TRBV21-1 counts as a pseudogene. This CDR3 comprises 21 residues. Here the CDR3 DNA reads TGTGCCAGCAGCAAAATGGGGACAGGGGGCCGCTCGACTAATTCCAAAAACATTCAGTACTTC. It translates to CASSKMGTGGRSTNSKNIQYF.

The genes are TRBV10-3 and TRBJ2-5; 7 bases fit TRBD1. Germline V gene lookup returns CDR1 ENHRY and CDR2 SYGVKD. V dropped 6 bases and J dropped 0; count of bases not matched to a gene: 7. CDR3 length: 15 residues. The CDR3 DNA reads as TGTGCCATCAGCCTGGGACAGTCGTACCAAGAGACCCAGTACTTC. It translates to CAISLGQSYQETQYF.

The chain uses TRBV14 and TRBJ1-2; D not certain. The CDR3 length is 14 residues. The germline V gene has CDR1 SGHDN and CDR2 FVKESK. V was cut by 4 bases and J by 8 bases, with 17 bases left in between. CDR3 amino acids: CASSLLSGIEGYTF. CDR3 sequence (DNA): TGTGCCAGCAGCCTACTGTCGGGGATCGAAGGCTACACCTTC.

The chain joins TRBV9 to TRBJ2-7, with 7 bases aligning to TRBD2. CDR1 is SGDLS, CDR2 YYNGEE, per germline. The CDR3 totals 16 residues. Trimming took 0 bases from V and 2 from J; bases not matched to a gene: 8. Here the CDR3 reads CASSVEGRTSPYEQYF. DNA for the CDR3: TGTGCCAGCAGCGTAGAGGGTCGGACTAGTCCCTACGAGCAGTACTTC. The whole variable domain, remainder taken from reference TRBV9 and TRBJ2-7, is DSGVTQTPKHLITATGQRVTLRCSPRSGDLSVYWYQQSLDQGLQFLIQYYNGEERAKGNILERFSAQQFPDLHSELNLSSLELGDSALYFCASSVEGRTSPYEQYFGPGTRLTVT.

The genes are TRBV7-2 and TRBJ1-4, with D hard to call. Trimming removed 1 base at V and 8 bases at J, with 8 bases between. Germline CDR1 and CDR2: SGHTA and FQGNSA. This CDR3 is built from 13 residues. The CDR3 protein is CASSLVFPEKLFF. CDR3 sequence (DNA): TGTGCCAGCAGCTTAGTTTTTCCAGAAAAACTGTTTTTT.

The chain employs TRBV27 and TRBJ1-2; 10 bases are a match to TRBD1. CDR3 length: 16 amino acids. J lost 7 bases, V lost 2 bases, and 10 bases had no gene match. CDR1 is MNHEY, CDR2 SMNVEV, per germline (reference sequence). The CDR3 is CASSLKVTGGTSGYTF. CDR3 DNA: TGTGCCAGCAGTTTAAAGGTGACAGGGGGCACATCTGGCTACACCTTC.

The chain employs TRBV10-3 and TRBJ1-5; tentatively, D is TRBD1 (6 bases). Germline CDR1 ENHRY, CDR2 SYGVKD. The CDR3 spans 14 residues. V was shortened by 0 bases and J by 7 bases, with 10 bases between the two germline ends. CDR3 DNA sequence: TGTGCCATCAGTGAGTCGGCAGGGGAACAGCCCCAGCATTTT. It specifies CAISESAGEQPQHF.

V and J are TRBV9 and TRBJ2-4, with a possible D match to TRBD1 (5 bases). The CDR3 extends over 13 amino acids. The V gene lost 3 bases and the J gene lost 9 bases, with 13 bases spanning the gap. CDR1 and CDR2 (germline): SGDLS, YYNGEE. The DNA for the CDR3 is TGTGCCAGCAGCGACCAGGGCCAGCGCATTCAGTACTTC. Translation gives CASSDQGQRIQYF.

V is TRBV7-2 and J is TRBJ2-5, with D perhaps matching TRBD2 (6 bases). There are 13 residues in the CDR3. CDR1 and CDR2 from the germline V gene are SGHTA and FQGNSA. The V gene lost 4 bases and the J gene lost 5 bases, with 11 bases spanning the gap. The CDR3: CASSWAEGETQYF. The CDR3 DNA sequence: TGTGCCAGCAGCTGGGCGGAGGGGGAGACCCAGTACTTC.

The chain joins TRBV6-1 to TRBJ1-3; D unclear. V lost 1 base to trimming and J lost 4 bases, with 8 bases between them. This CDR3 contains 14 residues. Looked up from germline, CDR1 is MNHNS and CDR2 is SASEGT. CDR3 protein: CASSEEPRGNTIYF. Written as DNA, the CDR3 is TGTGCCAGCAGTGAAGAACCCCGGGGAAACACCATATATTTT.